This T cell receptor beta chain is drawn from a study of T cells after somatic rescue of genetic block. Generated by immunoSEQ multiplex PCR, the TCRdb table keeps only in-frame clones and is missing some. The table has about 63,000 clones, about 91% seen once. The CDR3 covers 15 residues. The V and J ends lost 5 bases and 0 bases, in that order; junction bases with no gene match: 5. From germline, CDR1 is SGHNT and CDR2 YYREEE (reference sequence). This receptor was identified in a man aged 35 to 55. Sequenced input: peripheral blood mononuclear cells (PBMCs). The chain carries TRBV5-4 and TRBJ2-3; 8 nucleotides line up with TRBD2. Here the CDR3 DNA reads TGTGCCAGCAGTTTTAGCGGGGCTAGCACAGATACGCAGTATTTT. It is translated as CASSFSGASTDTQYF.